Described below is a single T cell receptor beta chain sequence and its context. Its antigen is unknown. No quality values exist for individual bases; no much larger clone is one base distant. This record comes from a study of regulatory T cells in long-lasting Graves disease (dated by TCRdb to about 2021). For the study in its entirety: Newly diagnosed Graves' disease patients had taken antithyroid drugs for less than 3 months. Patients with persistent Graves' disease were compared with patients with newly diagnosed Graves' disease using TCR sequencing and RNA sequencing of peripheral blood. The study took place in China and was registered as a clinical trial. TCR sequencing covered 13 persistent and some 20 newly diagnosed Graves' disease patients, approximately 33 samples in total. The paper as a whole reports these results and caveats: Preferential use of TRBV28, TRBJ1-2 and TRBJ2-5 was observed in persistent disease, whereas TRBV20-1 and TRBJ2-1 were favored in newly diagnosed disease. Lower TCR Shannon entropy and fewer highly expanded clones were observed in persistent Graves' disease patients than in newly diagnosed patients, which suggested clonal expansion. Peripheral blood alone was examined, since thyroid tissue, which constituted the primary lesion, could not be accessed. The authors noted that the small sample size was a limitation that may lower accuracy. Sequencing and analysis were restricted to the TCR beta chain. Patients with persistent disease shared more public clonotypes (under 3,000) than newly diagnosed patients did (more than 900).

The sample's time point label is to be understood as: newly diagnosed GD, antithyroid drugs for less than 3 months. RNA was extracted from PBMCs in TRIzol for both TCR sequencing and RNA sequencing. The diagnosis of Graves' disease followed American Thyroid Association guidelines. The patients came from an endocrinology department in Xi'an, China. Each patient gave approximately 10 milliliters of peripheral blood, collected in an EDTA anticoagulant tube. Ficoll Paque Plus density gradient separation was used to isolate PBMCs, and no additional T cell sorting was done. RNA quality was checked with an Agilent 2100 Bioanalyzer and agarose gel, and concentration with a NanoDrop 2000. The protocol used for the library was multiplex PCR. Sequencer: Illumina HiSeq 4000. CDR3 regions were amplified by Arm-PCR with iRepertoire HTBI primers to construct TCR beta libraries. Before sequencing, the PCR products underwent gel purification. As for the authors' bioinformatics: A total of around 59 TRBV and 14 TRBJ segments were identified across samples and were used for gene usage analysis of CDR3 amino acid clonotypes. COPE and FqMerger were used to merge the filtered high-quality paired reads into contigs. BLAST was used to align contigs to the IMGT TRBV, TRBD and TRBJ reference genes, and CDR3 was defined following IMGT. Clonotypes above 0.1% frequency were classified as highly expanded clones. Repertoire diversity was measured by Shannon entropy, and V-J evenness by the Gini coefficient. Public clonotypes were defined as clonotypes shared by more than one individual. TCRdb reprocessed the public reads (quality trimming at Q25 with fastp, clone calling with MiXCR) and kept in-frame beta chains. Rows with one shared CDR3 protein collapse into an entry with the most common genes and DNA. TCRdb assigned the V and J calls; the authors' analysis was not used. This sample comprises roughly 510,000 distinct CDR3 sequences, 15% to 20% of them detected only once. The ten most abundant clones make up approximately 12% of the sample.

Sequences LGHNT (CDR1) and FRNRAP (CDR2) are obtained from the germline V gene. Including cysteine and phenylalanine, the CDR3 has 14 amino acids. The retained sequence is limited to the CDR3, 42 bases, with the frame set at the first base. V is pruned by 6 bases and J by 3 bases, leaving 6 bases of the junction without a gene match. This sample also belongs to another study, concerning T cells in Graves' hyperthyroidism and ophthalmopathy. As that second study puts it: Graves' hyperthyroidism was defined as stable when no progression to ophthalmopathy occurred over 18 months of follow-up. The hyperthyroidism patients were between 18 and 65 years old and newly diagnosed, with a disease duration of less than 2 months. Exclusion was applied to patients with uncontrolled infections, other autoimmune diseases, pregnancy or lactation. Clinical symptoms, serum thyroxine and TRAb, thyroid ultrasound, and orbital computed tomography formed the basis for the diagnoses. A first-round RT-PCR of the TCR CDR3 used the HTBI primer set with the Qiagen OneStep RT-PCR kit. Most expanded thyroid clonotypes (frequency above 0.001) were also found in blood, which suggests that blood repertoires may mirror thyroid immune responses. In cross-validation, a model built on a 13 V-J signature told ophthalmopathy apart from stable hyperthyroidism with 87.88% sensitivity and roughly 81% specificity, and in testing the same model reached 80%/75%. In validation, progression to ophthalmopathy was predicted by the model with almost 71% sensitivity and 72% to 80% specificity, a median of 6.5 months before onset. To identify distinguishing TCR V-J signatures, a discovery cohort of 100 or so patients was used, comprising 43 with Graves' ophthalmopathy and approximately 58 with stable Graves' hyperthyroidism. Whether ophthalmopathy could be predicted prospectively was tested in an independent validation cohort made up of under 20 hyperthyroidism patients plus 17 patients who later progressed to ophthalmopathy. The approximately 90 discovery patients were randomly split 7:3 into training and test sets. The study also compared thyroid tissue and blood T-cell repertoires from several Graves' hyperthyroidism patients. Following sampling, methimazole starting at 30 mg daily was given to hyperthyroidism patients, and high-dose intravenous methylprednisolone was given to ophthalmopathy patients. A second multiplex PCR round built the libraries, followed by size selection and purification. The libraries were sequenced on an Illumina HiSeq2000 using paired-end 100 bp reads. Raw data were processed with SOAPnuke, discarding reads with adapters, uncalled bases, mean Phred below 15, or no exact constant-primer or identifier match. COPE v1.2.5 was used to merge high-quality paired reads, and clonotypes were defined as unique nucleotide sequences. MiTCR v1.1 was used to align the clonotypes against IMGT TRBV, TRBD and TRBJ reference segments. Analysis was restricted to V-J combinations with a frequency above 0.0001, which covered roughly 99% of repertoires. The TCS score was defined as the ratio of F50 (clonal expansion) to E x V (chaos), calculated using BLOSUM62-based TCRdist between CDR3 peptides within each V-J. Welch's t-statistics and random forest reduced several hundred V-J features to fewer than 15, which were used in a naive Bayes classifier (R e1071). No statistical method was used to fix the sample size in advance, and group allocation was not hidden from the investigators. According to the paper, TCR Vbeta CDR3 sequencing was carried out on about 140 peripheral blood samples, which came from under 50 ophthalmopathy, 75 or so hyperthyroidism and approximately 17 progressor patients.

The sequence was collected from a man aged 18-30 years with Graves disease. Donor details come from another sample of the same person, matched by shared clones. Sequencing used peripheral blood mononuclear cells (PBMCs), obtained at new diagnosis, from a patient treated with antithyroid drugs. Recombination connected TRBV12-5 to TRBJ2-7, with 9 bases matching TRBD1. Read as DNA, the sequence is TGTGCTAGTGGGCAGCCGGGACAGGGCTACGAGCAGTACTTC. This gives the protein CASGQPGQGYEQYF.